Below, 21 T cell receptor beta chains from the same sample are listed, as sequenced in a study of OX40 agonist ivuxolimab in advanced cancers. The repertoire was sequenced with immunoSEQ multiplex PCR; TCRdb's copy has only in-frame clones and lacks some. The sample holds 50,000 or so clones; 85% are singletons and the top ten take around 21%. Material: CD4+ or CD8+ T cells sorted from blood, obtained in a trial of the OX40 agonist ivuxolimab. The origin of the receptors is an adult with an advanced solid tumor such as melanoma, head and neck, liver or kidney cancer.

The gene calls are TRBV12-5 and TRBJ2-7, with 9 nucleotides matching TRBD1. CDR1 and CDR2 (germline): LGHNT, FRNRAP. The CDR3 length is 15 residues. The junction had 8 bases not matched to a gene; V was cut back by 6 bases and J by 2 bases. The CDR3 sequence: CASGTDRGFPYEQYF. The CDR3 nucleotides are TGTGCTAGTGGCACCGACAGGGGGTTTCCCTACGAGCAGTACTTC.

The V and J genes are TRBV28 and TRBJ2-1; no definite D call. Germline CDR1 is MDHEN and CDR2 is SYDVKM. This CDR3 comprises 14 residues. Trimming removed 4 bases from V and 6 bases from J, with 13 bases in between. The CDR3: CASSSLNYINEQFF. The CDR3 nucleotides read TGTGCCAGCAGTTCTTTAAACTACATCAATGAGCAGTTCTTC.

The chain couples TRBV19 to TRBJ1-5; TRBD1 agrees at 7 bases. In germline, CDR1 is LNHDA, CDR2 SQIVND (reference sequence). The CDR3 has 15 residues. With V trimmed by 7 bases and J by 10 bases, 16 bases remained unmatched. CDR3 bases: TGTGCCAGTACTTTTGGAGGGGGCCGTCCTCTTCCCCAGCATTTT. Translated, it gives CASTFGGGRPLPQHF.

CDR3 DNA: TGCGCCAGCAGCCAAGACATCGCTGGAAACACCATATATTTT. It translates to CASSQDIAGNTIYF. The rearrangement uses TRBV4-1 and TRBJ1-3; no definite D call. There are 14 residues in the CDR3. The germline gives CDR1 MGHRA, CDR2 YSYEKL. Between the trimmed V and J ends, which lost 0 bases and 2 bases, there was a span of 5 bases.

The CDR3 reads CASSPSEEGSGANVLTF. CDR3 nucleotide sequence: TGTGCCAGCAGCCCCTCCGAGGAGGGCTCTGGGGCCAACGTCCTGACTTTC. This chain uses TRBV4-2 with TRBJ2-6, with D possibly matching TRBD2 (6 bases). Germline V gene data show CDR1 as LGHNA and CDR2 as YNFKEQ. The CDR3 totals 17 residues. Trimming left V 4 bases short and J 0 bases short, with 13 bases between.

This chain links TRBV4-1 with TRBJ1-2; TRBD1 agrees at 8 bases. The germline V gene encodes CDR1 MGHRA and CDR2 YSYEKL. This CDR3 is built from 16 residues. V dropped 2 bases and J dropped 4; count of bases not matched to a gene: 9. The CDR3: CASSQSGPTGGYGYTF. In nucleotides, the CDR3 is TGCGCCAGCAGCCAAAGCGGGCCTACAGGGGGCTATGGCTACACCTTC.

The chain links TRBV5-1 to TRBJ1-4; D is unresolved. V was clipped by 0 bases and J by 3 bases, with 12 bases between them. Germline CDR1 and CDR2: SGHRS and YFSETQ. This CDR3 has 16 residues. CDR3 region: CASSLGTRYPNEKLFF. The CDR3 bases are TGCGCCAGCAGCTTGGGAACACGCTATCCTAATGAAAAACTGTTTTTT.

This clone was counted a single time. The chain couples TRBV19 to TRBJ2-6; 7 nucleotides line up with TRBD1. The trim removed 6 bases at V and 2 bases at J, leaving 10 bases unmatched. This CDR3 spans 17 amino acids. Germline CDR1 and CDR2: LNHDA and SQIVND (reference sequence). CDR3 DNA sequence: TGTGCCAGTAGCCGGGACAGCGCCGGGGCTGGGGCCAACGTCCTGACTTTC. Encoded protein: CASSRDSAGAGANVLTF.

The rearrangement uses TRBV2 and TRBJ2-7; 7 positions agree with TRBD1. Germline V CDR1 and CDR2: SNHLY, FYNNEI. The V segment lost 7 bases and the J segment 5 bases; nucleotides outside the gene matches: 8. The CDR3 is made up of 13 amino acids. CDR3 bases: TGTGCCAGCACGGGACAGATAACTGACGAGCAGTACGTC. Its translation is CASTGQITDEQYV.

The rearrangement links TRBV7-8 to TRBJ1-1; a possible D gene is TRBD1 (5 bases). This CDR3 is built from 13 residues. V lost 1 base and J lost 8, with 11 bases in between. The germline V gene has CDR1 SGHVS and CDR2 FQNEAQ. The chain's CDR3 is CASSLEAGGEAFF. In DNA, the CDR3 is TGTGCCAGCAGCTTAGAAGCGGGGGGGGAAGCTTTCTTT.

This chain links TRBV7-6 with TRBJ1-5; D call uncertain. Germline CDR1 reads SGHVS; CDR2 reads FNYEAQ. V lost 1 base and J lost 7, with 11 bases in between. The CDR3 has 14 residues. In DNA, the CDR3 is TGTGCCAGCAGCTTAGGAGAGTTTGGGCAGCCCCAGCATTTT. Its protein is CASSLGEFGQPQHF. Using reference TRBV7-6 and TRBJ1-5 for the parts outside the CDR3, the full variable domain is GAGVSQSPRYKVTKRGQDVALRCDPISGHVSLYWYRQALGQGPEFLTYFNYEAQQDKSGLPNDRFSAERPEGSISTLTIQRTEQRDSAMYRCASSLGEFGQPQHFGDGTRLSIL.

The J gene is TRBJ2-7, the V gene TRBV7-8, with D unclear. The length of the CDR3 is 15 residues. V lost 1 base, J lost 4 bases, and 14 bases lay in between. The V gene's germline CDR1 is SGHVS and CDR2 FQNEAQ. CDR3 DNA sequence: TGTGCCAGCAGCTTAGTGGCCACCAAACAATACGAGCAGTACTTC. It encodes CASSLVATKQYEQYF.

This chain connects TRBV4-3 to TRBJ1-2; D is perhaps TRBD1 (6 bases). Germline V gene data show CDR1 as LGHNA and CDR2 as YSLEER. V lost 0 bases to trimming and J lost 4 bases, with 12 bases between them. CDR3 length: 15 amino acids. The CDR3 here is CASSQDTGKAYGYTF. In DNA, the CDR3 is TGCGCCAGCAGCCAAGATACAGGGAAGGCCTATGGCTACACCTTC.

By sample share, this clone is medium-sized. The chain recombines TRBV4-3 with TRBJ1-1; TRBD1 aligns across 9 bases. With 3 bases clipped from V and 3 bases from J, the junction kept 2 bases outside the gene matches. CDR1 and CDR2 from the germline V gene are LGHNA and YSLEER. The CDR3 is made up of 14 amino acids. The CDR3 nucleotides read TGCGCCAGCAGCCAGGGACAGGGTTACACTGAAGCTTTCTTT. Amino acids: CASSQGQGYTEAFF.

The chain has TRBV4-3 and TRBJ1-6; weak D call: TRBD1 (6 bases). Germline CDR1 LGHNA, CDR2 YSLEER. The V end lost 0 bases, the J end lost 9 bases, and 21 bases lay between the germline ends. CDR3 size: 18 residues. In DNA form, the CDR3 reads TGCGCCAGCAGCCAAGATCGGTCTTTGGGGGCAGGTGGTTCACCCCTCCACTTT. It is translated as CASSQDRSLGAGGSPLHF.

The CDR3 DNA reads as TGTGCCAGCAGCCAAACGGGGACTAAGGGAAACACCATATATTTT. It is translated as CASSQTGTKGNTIYF. The chain has TRBV13 and TRBJ1-3; D is possibly TRBD1 (5 bases). Germline CDR1 and CDR2: PRHDT and FYEKMQ (reference sequence). This CDR3 spans 15 amino acids. V lost 5 bases and J lost 4, with 15 bases in between.

The rearrangement uses TRBV5-6 and TRBJ1-2; TRBD1 might be the D (6 bases). The CDR3 runs to 15 residues. With 5 bases removed from V and 3 bases from J, the gap between germline ends came to 17 bases. Germline V gives CDR1 SGHDT, CDR2 YYEEEE. In DNA, the CDR3 is TGTGCCAGCAGGGGGGACAAGCTTGGGGACTATGGCTACACCTTC. Encoded protein: CASRGDKLGDYGYTF. Supplemented by reference TRBV5-6 and TRBJ1-2, the full variable domain reads DAGVTQSPTHLIKTRGQQVTLRCSPKSGHDTVSWYQQALGQGPQFIFQYYEEEERQRGNFPDRFSGHQFPNYSSELNVNALLLGDSALYLCASRGDKLGDYGYTFGSGTRLTVV.

This chain uses TRBV4-2 with TRBJ2-7, with D tentatively TRBD1 (6 bases). Germline assignment: CDR1 LGHNA and CDR2 YNFKEQ. This CDR3 comprises 16 residues. The V end lost 0 bases, the J end lost 2 bases, and 14 bases lay between the germline ends. The CDR3 protein is CASSQEIGRGTYEQYF. Written as DNA, the CDR3 is TGTGCCAGCAGCCAAGAAATAGGCAGGGGAACCTACGAGCAGTACTTC.

This clone was observed a single time. The chain is built from TRBV6-6 and TRBJ1-2, with a tentative D call TRBD1 (5 bases). The CDR3 totals 14 residues. V dropped 10 bases and J dropped 5 bases, with 20 bases sitting between them. CDR1 and CDR2 (germline): MNHNY, SVGAGI (reference sequence). The CDR3 sequence: CATGQGPTFYGYTF. In DNA, the CDR3 is TGTGCCACAGGACAAGGCCCGACTTTTTATGGCTACACCTTC.

The V and J genes are TRBV6-5 and TRBJ2-5, with a tentative D call TRBD2 (6 bases). Germline CDR1 and CDR2: MNHEY and SVGAGI. Trimming cost V 2 bases and J 3 bases, with 13 bases left between them. This CDR3 comprises 15 residues. The CDR3 bases are TGTGCCAGCAGTTACGTCAGGAGGGCCGAAGAGACCCAGTACTTC. Protein product: CASSYVRRAEETQYF.

The chain carries TRBV28 and TRBJ2-3, with a possible D match to TRBD1 (5 bases). CDR1 and CDR2 from the germline V gene are MDHEN and SYDVKM. The CDR3 is made up of 16 amino acids. Trimming cost V 2 bases and J 4 bases, with 16 bases left between them. The CDR3 spells CASSLPFGRAADTQYF. CDR3 nucleotide sequence: TGTGCCAGCAGTTTACCCTTCGGCAGGGCGGCAGATACGCAGTATTTT.